The entry below describes one T cell receptor (beta chain). The CDR3 is 16 amino acids. Germline V gene data show CDR1 as SGDLS and CDR2 as YYNGEE. V was pared by 2 bases and J by 4 bases, with 5 bases of the junction left unmatched. Using immunoSEQ multiplex PCR, the repertoire was profiled, and TCRdb retains in-frame clones only, with some absent. The table records about 200,000 clones, about 82% of them present only once. The data belong to a study of blood T cell repertoires in COVID-19. Study context: In each case, the material was cDNA or gDNA derived from T cells, B-cell-depleted T cells, or PBMCs.

The origin of this receptor is a man aged 40-49 years with acute COVID-19. Sequenced material: PBMCs or T cells enriched from blood (not recorded which). The gene calls are TRBV9 and TRBJ2-7; TRBD2 agrees at 14 bases. The CDR3 protein is CASSVGLAGDEYEQYF. For the CDR3, the DNA is TGTGCCAGCAGCGTGGGACTAGCGGGAGACGAGTACGAGCAGTACTTC.